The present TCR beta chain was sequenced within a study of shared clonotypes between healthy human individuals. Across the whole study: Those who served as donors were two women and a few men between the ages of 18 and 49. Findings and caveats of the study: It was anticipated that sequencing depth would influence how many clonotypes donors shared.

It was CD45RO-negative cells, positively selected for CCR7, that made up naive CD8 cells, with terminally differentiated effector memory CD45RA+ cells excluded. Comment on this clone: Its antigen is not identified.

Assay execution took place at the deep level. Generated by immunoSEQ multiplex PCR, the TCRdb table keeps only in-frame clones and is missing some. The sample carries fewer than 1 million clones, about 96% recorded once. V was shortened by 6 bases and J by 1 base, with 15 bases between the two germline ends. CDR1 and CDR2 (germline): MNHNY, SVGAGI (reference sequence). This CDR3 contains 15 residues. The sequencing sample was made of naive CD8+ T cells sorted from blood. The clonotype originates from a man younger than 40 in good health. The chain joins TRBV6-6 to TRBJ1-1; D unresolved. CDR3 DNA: TGTGCCAGCAGCGAAGGGAGGATTGGGAACACTGAAGCTTTCTTT. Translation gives CASSEGRIGNTEAFF.